These 9 T cell receptor beta chains share one sample of origin, sequenced in a study of control samples from healthy donors and cancer patients. The method was immunoSEQ multiplex PCR; TCRdb's version includes in-frame clones alone and lacks a portion of them. The sample has about 70,000 clones, more than 75% seen once. Material for sequencing was PBMCs. The origin of the receptors is a woman between 45 and 65 years old with lung cancer.

The gene calls are TRBV11-3 and TRBJ2-3, with TRBD1 matching over 7 bases. The CDR3 sequence is 20 residues long. Germline V CDR1 and CDR2: SGHNT, YENEEA. J was trimmed by 3 bases and V by 5 bases; bases with no gene match: 23. As DNA, the CDR3 is TGTGCCAGCAGCGGGATTGAGGGGGCGACATCATTTTCAAATACAGATACGCAGTATTTT. Protein product: CASSGIEGATSFSNTDTQYF.

The chain combines TRBV5-6 with TRBJ2-7; no clear D. This CDR3 spans 14 amino acids. The germline V gene has CDR1 SGHDT and CDR2 YYEEEE. Trimming removed 3 bases at V and 3 bases at J, with 13 bases between. The CDR3 nucleotides are TGTGCCAGCAGCTCCGGTTGGGTTCACTACGAGCAGTACTTC. This encodes CASSSGWVHYEQYF.

The chain is built from TRBV2 and TRBJ1-2, with D possibly matching TRBD1 (6 bases). The CDR3 loop spans 13 amino acids. The V gene's germline CDR1 is SNHLY and CDR2 FYNNEI. V shed 7 bases and J shed 1 base, with 10 bases lying between them. This CDR3 is CASMGTFNYGYTF. Here the CDR3 DNA reads TGTGCCAGCATGGGGACATTTAACTATGGCTACACCTTC.

In this sample, this clone turned up once. The V gene is TRBV10-2, the J gene TRBJ2-6; D gene uncertain. The CDR3 extends over 15 amino acids. Trimming shortened V by 6 bases and J by 4 bases, and 13 bases separated the two germline ends. Germline V CDR1 and CDR2: WSHSY, SAAADI. The CDR3 DNA is TGCGCCAGCAGCTTTTCCCCAATCGGGGCCAACGTCCTGACTTTC. Its protein is CASSFSPIGANVLTF.

This chain connects TRBV3-1 (or the pseudogene TRBV3-2) to TRBJ1-6, with TRBD1 as a possible D gene (5 bases). From germline, CDR1 is LGHDT and CDR2 YNNKEL (reference sequence). This CDR3 is 17 amino acids long. Trimming took 3 bases from V and 4 from J, leaving 16 bases between them. CDR3 in DNA: TGTGCCAGCAGCCAGACGGTGGACGGGGCTTATAATTCACCCCTCCACTTT. Protein sequence: CASSQTVDGAYNSPLHF.

V and J are TRBV6-5 and TRBJ1-6; D may be TRBD1 (5 bases). The CDR3 is 14 amino acids. CDR1 and CDR2 from the germline V gene are MNHEY and SVGAGI. Deletions cut 6 bases from V and 10 bases from J, with 16 bases between. CDR3 loop: CASRRGPSGSPLHF. The CDR3 nucleotides read TGTGCCAGCAGGAGGGGACCAAGCGGGTCACCCCTCCACTTT.

The V call is TRBV7-8, the J call TRBJ2-1, with D perhaps assigned TRBD1 or TRBD2 (5 bases each). The V and J ends lost 4 bases and 1 base respectively, with 20 bases between them. CDR3 length: 18 amino acids. Germline CDR1 is SGHVS and CDR2 is FQNEAQ. CDR3 loop: CASSSPRTRGPSYNEQFF. The CDR3 DNA reads as TGTGCCAGCAGCTCTCCTCGCACGAGGGGACCTTCCTACAATGAGCAGTTCTTC. Full variable domain (missing parts from reference TRBV7-8 and TRBJ2-1): GAGVSQSPRYKVAKRGQDVALRCDPISGHVSLFWYQQALGQGPEFLTYFQNEAQLDKSGLPSDRFFAERPEGSVSTLKIQRTQQEDSAVYLCASSSPRTRGPSYNEQFFGPGTRLTVL.

V usage is TRBV6-2 or TRBV6-3 and J usage is TRBJ1-1; 9 nucleotides match TRBD1. Germline CDR1 is MNHEY and CDR2 is SVGEGT. The J segment lost 4 bases and the V segment lost 5 bases, leaving 5 bases of the junction unmatched. This CDR3 has 14 residues. CDR3 sequence: CASSGGQGLTEAFF. CDR3 in DNA: TGTGCCAGCAGTGGGGGACAGGGCCTCACTGAAGCTTTCTTT.

In DNA form, the CDR3 reads TGTGCCAGCAGCGCAACCCTACGCTACACCTTC. As protein: CASSATLRYTF. This rearrangement joins TRBV7-2 to TRBJ1-2; no clear D gene. Germline assignment: CDR1 SGHTA and CDR2 FQGNSA. This CDR3 contains 11 residues. Between the trimmed V and J ends, which lost 5 bases and 9 bases, there was a span of 10 bases. The full variable domain, its missing parts supplied by reference TRBV7-2 and TRBJ1-2, is GAGVSQSPSNKVTEKGKDVELRCDPISGHTALYWYRQSLGQGLEFLIYFQGNSAPDKSGLPSDRFSAERTGGSVSTLTIQRTQQEDSAVYLCASSATLRYTFGSGTRLTVV.